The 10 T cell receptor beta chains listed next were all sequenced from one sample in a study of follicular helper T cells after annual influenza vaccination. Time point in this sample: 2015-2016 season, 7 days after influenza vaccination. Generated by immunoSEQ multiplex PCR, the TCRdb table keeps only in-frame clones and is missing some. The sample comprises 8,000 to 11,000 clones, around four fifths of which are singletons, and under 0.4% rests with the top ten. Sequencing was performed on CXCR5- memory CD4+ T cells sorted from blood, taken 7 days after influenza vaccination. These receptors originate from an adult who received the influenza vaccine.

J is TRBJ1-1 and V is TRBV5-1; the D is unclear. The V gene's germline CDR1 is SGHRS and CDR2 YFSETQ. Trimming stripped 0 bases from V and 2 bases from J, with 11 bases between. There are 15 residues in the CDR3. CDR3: CASSLDSVLNTEAFF. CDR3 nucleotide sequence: TGCGCCAGCAGCTTGGATTCCGTTCTAAACACTGAAGCTTTCTTT.

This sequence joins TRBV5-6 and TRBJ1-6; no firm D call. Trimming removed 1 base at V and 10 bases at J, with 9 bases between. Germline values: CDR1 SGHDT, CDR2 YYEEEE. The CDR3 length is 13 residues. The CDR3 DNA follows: TGTGCCAGCAGCTTGACCGTGGGATCACCCCTCCACTTT. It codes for CASSLTVGSPLHF.

The chain's CDR3 is CASISGGKALSTDTQYF. The CDR3, as DNA: TGTGCCAGTATTAGCGGGGGGAAAGCACTTAGCACAGATACGCAGTATTTT. The chain recombines TRBV28 with TRBJ2-3, with 10 bases identical to TRBD2. The CDR3 covers 17 residues. V was pared by 9 bases and J by 0 bases, with 12 bases of the junction left unmatched. Germline V CDR1 and CDR2: MDHEN, SYDVKM.

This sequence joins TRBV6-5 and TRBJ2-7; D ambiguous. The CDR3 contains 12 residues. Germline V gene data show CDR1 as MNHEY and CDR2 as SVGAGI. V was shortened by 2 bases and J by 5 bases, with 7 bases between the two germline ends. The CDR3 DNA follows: TGTGCCAGCAGTTACCCTAGTCACGAGCAGTACTTC. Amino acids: CASSYPSHEQYF.

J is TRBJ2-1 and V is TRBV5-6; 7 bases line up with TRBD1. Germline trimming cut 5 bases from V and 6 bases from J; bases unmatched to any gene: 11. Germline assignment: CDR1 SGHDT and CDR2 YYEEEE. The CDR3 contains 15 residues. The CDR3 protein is CASRLGQVGSNEQFF. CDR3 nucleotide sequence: TGTGCCAGCAGACTCGGACAGGTGGGAAGCAATGAGCAGTTCTTC.

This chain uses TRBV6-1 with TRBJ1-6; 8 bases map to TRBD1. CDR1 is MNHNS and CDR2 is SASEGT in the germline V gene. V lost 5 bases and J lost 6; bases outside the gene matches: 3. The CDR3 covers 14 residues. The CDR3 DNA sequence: TGTGCCAGCAGTTATGACAGGGGTAATTCACCCCTCCACTTT. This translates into CASSYDRGNSPLHF.

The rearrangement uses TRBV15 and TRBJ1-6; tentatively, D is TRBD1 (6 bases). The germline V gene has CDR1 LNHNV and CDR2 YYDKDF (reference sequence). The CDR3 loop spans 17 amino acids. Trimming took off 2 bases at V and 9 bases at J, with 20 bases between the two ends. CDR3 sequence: CATSRTNRAPFGSPLHF. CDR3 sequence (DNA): TGTGCCACCAGCAGAACCAACAGGGCCCCTTTTGGTTCACCCCTCCACTTT.

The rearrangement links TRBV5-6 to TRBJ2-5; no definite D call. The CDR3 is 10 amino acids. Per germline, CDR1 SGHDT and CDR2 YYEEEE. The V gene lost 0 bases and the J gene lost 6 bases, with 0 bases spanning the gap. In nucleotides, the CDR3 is TGTGCCAGCAGCTTGGAGACCCAGTACTTC. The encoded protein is CASSLETQYF. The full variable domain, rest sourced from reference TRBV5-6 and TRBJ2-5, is DAGVTQSPTHLIKTRGQQVTLRCSPKSGHDTVSWYQQALGQGPQFIFQYYEEEERQRGNFPDRFSGHQFPNYSSELNVNALLLGDSALYLCASSLETQYFGPGTRLLVL.

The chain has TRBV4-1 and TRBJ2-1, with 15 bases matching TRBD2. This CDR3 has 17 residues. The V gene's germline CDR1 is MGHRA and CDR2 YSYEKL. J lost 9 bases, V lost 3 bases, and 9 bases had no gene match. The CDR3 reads CASSHGLAGGLWGEQFF. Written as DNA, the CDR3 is TGCGCCAGCAGCCACGGACTAGCGGGGGGGCTTTGGGGTGAGCAGTTCTTC.

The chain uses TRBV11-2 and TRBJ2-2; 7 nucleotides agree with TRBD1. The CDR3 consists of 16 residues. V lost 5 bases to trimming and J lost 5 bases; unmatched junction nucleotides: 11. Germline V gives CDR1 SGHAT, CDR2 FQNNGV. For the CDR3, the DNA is TGTGCCAGCAGCCGGCGGACAGGCCGAGGAACCGGGGAGCTGTTTTTT. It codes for CASSRRTGRGTGELFF.